This T cell receptor beta chain was recorded in a study of T cells expressing NK-cell markers. The wider study: Sequencing of TCR beta repertoires drew on sorted CD3+CD56+NKG2C+, CD3+CD56+NKG2C- and CD3+CD56-NKG2C+ T cells. Seven HCMV-seropositive donors and one seronegative donor made up the eight sequenced donors. The study, taken as a whole, reports: As a fraction of CD8+ T cells, dominant NKG2C+ clonotypes reached roughly 1.0-7.5% in six or seven donors. These clonotypes, the leaders elsewhere, also led the CD3+CD56-NKG2C+ fraction in a few donors.

There are 15 residues in the CDR3. From the 5' RACE reads, TCRdb lists one entry per CDR3 protein and no DNA. The sample's table shows approximately 420,000 distinct CDR3 sequences. Notes on this clonotype: Its matching antigen is unknown.

Material for sequencing was blood T cells: a sorted CD56 or NKG2C T cell subset, CD4+ or CD8+ T cells, or bulk PBMC T cells (not recorded which). The sequence was obtained from a woman aged 45-59 years in good health. The V and J genes are TRBV12-3 or TRBV12-4 and TRBJ1-1. The CDR3 loop reads CASSLGASGNTEAFF.